The 15 T cell receptor beta chains below all came from one sample that was sequenced in a study of spatial heterogeneity in lung cancer. TCRdb redid the calling of the 5' RACE reads with MiXCR, one entry per CDR3 protein. In the table there are 60,000 to 75,000 distinct CDR3 sequences, 6.3% of which are singletons. Time point indicated: sample taken at primary tumor resection. The sample consisted of PBMCs, taken at surgery. These TCRs come from a female donor with early-stage non-small cell lung cancer.

The genes are TRBV5-1 and TRBJ2-1; no definite D call. Germline V CDR1 and CDR2: SGHRS, YFSETQ. The CDR3 sequence is 12 residues long. V gave up 4 bases and J gave up 5 bases, with 7 bases separating them. This CDR3 is CASSLTDNEQFF. CDR3 DNA sequence: TGCGCCAGCAGCCTCACCGACAATGAGCAGTTCTTC.

Many counts were recorded for this clonotype. J is TRBJ2-3 and V is TRBV20-1; 8 nucleotides align to TRBD2. J lost 0 bases, V lost 6 bases, and 11 bases had no gene match. The CDR3 totals 16 residues. Per germline, CDR1 DFQATT and CDR2 SNEGSKA (reference sequence). CDR3 bases: TGCAGTGCCGCTGGACTAGCACAATATAGCACAGATACGCAGTATTTT. Amino acids: CSAAGLAQYSTDTQYF.

This clonotype has ten or more counts. The J gene is TRBJ1-5, the V gene TRBV19; D not resolved. CDR1 is LNHDA, CDR2 SQIVND, per germline (reference sequence). V dropped 1 base and J dropped 5 bases, with 6 bases sitting between them. The CDR3 runs 13 residues. The CDR3: CASSIVSDQPQHF. Written as DNA, the CDR3 is TGTGCCAGTAGTATAGTCAGTGATCAGCCCCAGCATTTT.

The V call is TRBV2, the J call TRBJ2-7; no definite D call. This CDR3 contains 12 residues. The germline CDR1 and CDR2 sequences are SNHLY and FYNNEI. With 7 bases removed from V and 2 bases from J, the gap between germline ends came to 9 bases. CDR3 in amino acids: CASNTRTYEQYF. In nucleotides, the CDR3 is TGTGCCAGCAATACCCGAACCTACGAGCAGTACTTC.

This clonotype was seen at least ten times. The rearrangement joins TRBV28 to TRBJ1-5, with D possibly being TRBD1 (6 bases). With 3 bases removed from V and 1 base from J, the gap between germline ends came to 19 bases. Germline CDR1 MDHEN, CDR2 SYDVKM. The CDR3 covers 18 residues. The CDR3 loop reads CASSLTDRRSVSNQPQHF. Here the CDR3 DNA reads TGTGCCAGCAGTTTGACGGACAGACGCAGCGTGAGCAATCAGCCCCAGCATTTT.

The table lists this clonotype with many counts. V gene TRBV2 combines with J gene TRBJ2-2; 11 bases align to TRBD2. The CDR3 totals 15 residues. Germline V CDR1 and CDR2: SNHLY, FYNNEI. The junction had 6 bases not matched to a gene; V was cut back by 7 bases and J by 5 bases. The CDR3 DNA sequence: TGTGCCAGCAAGGGACTAGCGGTAGGGACCGGGGAGCTGTTTTTT. Its protein product is CASKGLAVGTGELFF.

In its sample, this clonotype was seen many times. The DNA of the CDR3 is TGCAGCGTTGAATCGACACCTTCCACAGATACGCAGTATTTT. Protein sequence: CSVESTPSTDTQYF. V usage is TRBV29-1 and J usage is TRBJ2-3, with D uncertain. The CDR3 has 14 residues. The germline gives CDR1 SQVTM, CDR2 ANQGSEA. V lost 2 bases to trimming and J lost 2 bases, with 11 bases between them.

The rearrangement uses TRBV19 and TRBJ2-5, with D maybe TRBD1 (6 bases). The CDR3 spans 13 residues. Germline V CDR1 and CDR2: LNHDA, SQIVND (reference sequence). Trimming stripped 4 bases from V and 5 bases from J, with 11 bases between. The CDR3 is CASSKDREETQYF. CDR3 nucleotides: TGTGCCAGTAGTAAGGACAGAGAGGAGACCCAGTACTTC.

This clonotype showed up many times. This CDR3 is CAISESGQGAFMTEAFF. CDR3 bases: TGTGCCATCAGTGAGTCGGGACAGGGGGCGTTTATGACTGAAGCTTTCTTT. This chain links TRBV10-3 with TRBJ1-1; 12 bases match TRBD1. V shed 0 bases, J shed 5 bases, and the junction held 7 bases outside the gene matches. The CDR3 is 17 residues long. CDR1 is ENHRY and CDR2 is SYGVKD in the germline V gene.

The V and J genes are TRBV2 and TRBJ2-2, with 10 bases lining up with TRBD2. Germline V gene lookup returns CDR1 SNHLY and CDR2 FYNNEI. The CDR3 has 18 residues. V dropped 4 bases and J dropped 6; count of bases not matched to a gene: 14. In DNA form, the CDR3 reads TGTGCCAGCAGTGCTCTTAGCGGGAGGAGGCCTTGGGCCGGGGAGCTGTTTTTT. Its protein is CASSALSGRRPWAGELFF.

This clonotype was seen more than once but under ten times. The CDR3 loop reads CASSQDQGLITGELFF. The CDR3 coding sequence is TGCGCCAGCAGCCAAGACCAGGGTTTGATCACCGGGGAGCTGTTTTTT. The chain uses TRBV4-1 and TRBJ2-2, with a possible D match to TRBD1 (5 bases). The germline V gene has CDR1 MGHRA and CDR2 YSYEKL. The ends were cut back, 0 bases at V and 4 bases at J, with 12 bases in the middle. CDR3 length equals 16 residues.

This clonotype has a handful of counts. J is TRBJ1-5 and V is TRBV28, with 8 bases lining up with TRBD1. From germline, CDR1 is MDHEN and CDR2 SYDVKM. Unmatched junction bases numbered 6, after V lost 5 bases and J lost 3 bases. The CDR3 sequence is 15 residues long. The CDR3 region is CASSPDREDNQPQHF. CDR3 DNA sequence: TGTGCCAGCAGTCCGGACAGGGAAGACAATCAGCCCCAGCATTTT.

This clonotype has a count of ten or more. V and J are TRBV5-1 and TRBJ1-2; D is possibly TRBD1 (5 bases). This CDR3 has 16 residues. Germline CDR1 SGHRS, CDR2 YFSETQ. The V end was cut by 0 bases, the J end by 4 bases, with 16 bases between. The CDR3 reads CASSLGQPPGVYGYTF. CDR3 in DNA: TGCGCCAGCAGCTTGGGGCAGCCCCCGGGGGTCTATGGCTACACCTTC. Based on the CDR3 plus reference TRBV5-1 and TRBJ1-2, the full variable domain is KAGVTQTPRYLIKTRGQQVTLSCSPISGHRSVSWYQQTPGQGLQFLFEYFSETQRNKGNFPGRFSGRQFSNSRSEMNVSTLELGDSALYLCASSLGQPPGVYGYTFGSGTRLTVV.

This clonotype was counted many times. The J gene is TRBJ1-1, the V gene TRBV29-1; D unresolved. This CDR3 spans 12 amino acids. V was cut by 7 bases and J by 1 base, with 10 bases left in between. Per germline, CDR1 SQVTM and CDR2 ANQGSEA. This CDR3 reads CSAGEGNTEAFF. CDR3 sequence (DNA): TGCAGCGCGGGAGAGGGGAACACTGAAGCTTTCTTT. Full variable domain (remainder filled in from reference TRBV29-1 and TRBJ1-1): SAVISQKPSRDICQRGTSLTIQCQVDSQVTMMFWYRQQPGQSLTLIATANQGSEATYESGFVIDKFPISRPNLTFSTLTVSNMSPEDSSIYLCSAGEGNTEAFFGQGTRLTVV.

Only a few counts were recorded for this clonotype. The J gene is TRBJ2-2, the V gene TRBV12-3 or TRBV12-4, with D possibly TRBD1 on 5 matching bases. V lost 1 base, J lost 0 bases, and 15 bases lay in between. The CDR3 is 18 residues long. CDR3: CASSLGQGNVANTGELFF. CDR3 sequence (DNA): TGTGCCAGCAGTTTAGGGCAGGGAAACGTTGCGAACACCGGGGAGCTGTTTTTT.